This T cell receptor (beta chain) was profiled in a study of cytomegalovirus exposure and HLA in healthy donors. The study's findings and limits: In a later analysis, a missense DCLRE1C variant was linked to TCR beta V- and J-gene trimming. CMV serostatus stood as the only immune exposure information on hand.

Amplification used 60 Vbeta primers and 13 Jbeta primers. Profiling relied on immunoSEQ multiplex PCR, and the TCRdb table lists in-frame clones only, not all of them. Of around 200,000 clones listed, around four fifths are singletons. All the people who gave samples were healthy bone marrow donors. Donors showed nominal health when sampled, although they likely had unrecorded immune exposures. As regards this clone: The target antigen is unknown.

The ends were cut back, 2 bases at V and 2 bases at J, with 8 bases in the middle. This CDR3 contains 13 residues. From germline, CDR1 is GTSNPN and CDR2 SVGIG (reference sequence). This TCR came from a woman aged 55-70 years in good health and CMV-seropositive. The rearrangement links TRBV30 to TRBJ2-3, with D perhaps TRBD1 (6 bases). The sequencing sample was made of PBMCs. The CDR3 loop is CAWSWTVTDTQYF. The CDR3 coding sequence is TGTGCCTGGAGTTGGACAGTCACAGATACGCAGTATTTT.